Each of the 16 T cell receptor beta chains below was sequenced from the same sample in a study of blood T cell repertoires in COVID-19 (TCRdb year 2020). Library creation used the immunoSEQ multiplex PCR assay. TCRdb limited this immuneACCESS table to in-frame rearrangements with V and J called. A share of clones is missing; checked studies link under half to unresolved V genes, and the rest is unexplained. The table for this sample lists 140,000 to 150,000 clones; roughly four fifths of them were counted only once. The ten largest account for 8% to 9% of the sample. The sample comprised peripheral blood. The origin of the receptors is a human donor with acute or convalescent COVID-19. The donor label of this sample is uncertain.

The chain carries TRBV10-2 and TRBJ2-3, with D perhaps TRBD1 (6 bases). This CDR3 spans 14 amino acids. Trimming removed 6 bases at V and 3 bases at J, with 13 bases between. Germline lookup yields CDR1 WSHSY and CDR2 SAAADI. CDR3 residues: CASSPPDRTDTQYF. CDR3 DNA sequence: TGCGCCAGCAGCCCCCCCGACAGGACAGATACGCAGTATTTT.

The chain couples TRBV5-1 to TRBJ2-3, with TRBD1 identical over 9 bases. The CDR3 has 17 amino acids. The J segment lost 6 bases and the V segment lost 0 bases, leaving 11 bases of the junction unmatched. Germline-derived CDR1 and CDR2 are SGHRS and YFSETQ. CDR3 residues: CASSLGAGTGSPDTQYF. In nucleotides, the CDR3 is TGCGCCAGCAGCTTGGGGGCCGGGACAGGGTCTCCCGATACGCAGTATTTT.

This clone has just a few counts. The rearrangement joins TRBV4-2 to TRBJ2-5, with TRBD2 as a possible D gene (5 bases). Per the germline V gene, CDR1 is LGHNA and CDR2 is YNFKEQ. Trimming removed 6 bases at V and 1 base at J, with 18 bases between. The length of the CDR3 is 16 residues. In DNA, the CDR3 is TGTGCCAGCAGATTCGGCGGAAGCCGGGGCCAAGAGACCCAGTACTTC. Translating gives CASRFGGSRGQETQYF.

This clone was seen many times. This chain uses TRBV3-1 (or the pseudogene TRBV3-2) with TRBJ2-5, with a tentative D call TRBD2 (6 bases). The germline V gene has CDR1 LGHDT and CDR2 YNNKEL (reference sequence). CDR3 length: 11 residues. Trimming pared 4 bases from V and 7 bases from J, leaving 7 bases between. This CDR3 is CASSPGGTQYF. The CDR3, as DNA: TGTGCCAGCAGCCCCGGGGGGACCCAGTACTTC.

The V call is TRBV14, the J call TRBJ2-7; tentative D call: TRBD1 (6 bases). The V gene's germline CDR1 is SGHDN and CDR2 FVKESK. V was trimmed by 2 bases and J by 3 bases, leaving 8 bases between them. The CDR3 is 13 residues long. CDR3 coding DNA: TGTGCCAGCAGCCAACAGACAGGCTACGAGCAGTACGTC. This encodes CASSQQTGYEQYV.

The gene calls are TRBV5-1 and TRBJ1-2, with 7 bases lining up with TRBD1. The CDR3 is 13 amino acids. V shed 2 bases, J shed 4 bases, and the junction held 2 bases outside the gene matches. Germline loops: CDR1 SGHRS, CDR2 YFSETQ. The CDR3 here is CASSFGQAYGYTF. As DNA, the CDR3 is TGCGCCAGCAGCTTTGGACAGGCCTATGGCTACACCTTC.

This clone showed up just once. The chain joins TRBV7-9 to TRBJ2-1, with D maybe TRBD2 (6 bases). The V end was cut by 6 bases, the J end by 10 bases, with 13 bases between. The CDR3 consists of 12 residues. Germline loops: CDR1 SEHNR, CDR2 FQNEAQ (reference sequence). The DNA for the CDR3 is TGTGCCAGCAGTCTGGGACTTACAGAGCAGTTCTTC. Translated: CASSLGLTEQFF.

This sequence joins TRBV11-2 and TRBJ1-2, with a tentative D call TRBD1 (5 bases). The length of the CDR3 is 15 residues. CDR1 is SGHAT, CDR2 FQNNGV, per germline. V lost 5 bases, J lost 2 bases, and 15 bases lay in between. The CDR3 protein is CASSPTQGWNYGYTF. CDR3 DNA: TGTGCCAGCAGCCCCACCCAGGGTTGGAACTATGGCTACACCTTC.

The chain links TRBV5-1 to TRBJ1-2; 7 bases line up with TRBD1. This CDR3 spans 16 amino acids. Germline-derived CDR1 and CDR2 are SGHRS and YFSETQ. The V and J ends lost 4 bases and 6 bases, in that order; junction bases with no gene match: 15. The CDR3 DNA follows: TGCGCCAGCAGCCCAAAGGGGCTACAGGGGAGTAATGGCTACACCTTC. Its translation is CASSPKGLQGSNGYTF.

CDR3 sequence: CASSADRLEKLFF. In DNA, the CDR3 is TGTGCCAGCAGCGCCGACAGGCTCGAAAAACTGTTTTTT. The V gene is TRBV5-6, the J gene TRBJ1-4; D is possibly TRBD1 (6 bases). Per germline, CDR1 SGHDT and CDR2 YYEEEE. V lost 4 bases and J lost 8, with 12 bases in between. The CDR3 runs to 13 residues.

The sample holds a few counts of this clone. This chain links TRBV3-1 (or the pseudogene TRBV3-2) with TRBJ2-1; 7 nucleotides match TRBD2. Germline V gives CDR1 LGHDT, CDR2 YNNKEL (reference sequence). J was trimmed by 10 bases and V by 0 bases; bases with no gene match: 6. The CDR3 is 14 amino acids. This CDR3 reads CASSQDGGVREQFF. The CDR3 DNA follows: TGTGCCAGCAGCCAAGATGGGGGGGTTAGGGAGCAGTTCTTC.

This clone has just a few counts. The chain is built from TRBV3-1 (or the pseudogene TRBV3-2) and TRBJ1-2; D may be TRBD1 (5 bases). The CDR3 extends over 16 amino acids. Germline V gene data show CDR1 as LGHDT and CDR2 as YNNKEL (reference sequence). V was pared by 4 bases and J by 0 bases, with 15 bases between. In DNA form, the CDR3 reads TGTGCCAGCAGCCCCCCGGGACTGACTACTAACTATGGCTACACCTTC. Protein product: CASSPPGLTTNYGYTF.

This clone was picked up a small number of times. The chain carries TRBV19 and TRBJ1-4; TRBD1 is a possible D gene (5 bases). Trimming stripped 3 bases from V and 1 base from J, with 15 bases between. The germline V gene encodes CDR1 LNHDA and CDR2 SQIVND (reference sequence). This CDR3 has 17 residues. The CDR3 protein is CASSILWGRGTNEKLFF. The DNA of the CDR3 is TGTGCCAGTAGTATCCTCTGGGGCCGAGGAACTAATGAAAAACTGTTTTTT. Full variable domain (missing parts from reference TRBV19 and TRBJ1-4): DGGITQSPKYLFRKEGQNVTLSCEQNLNHDAMYWYRQDPGQGLRLIYYSQIVNDFQKGDIAEGYSVSREKKESFPLTVTSAQKNPTAFYLCASSILWGRGTNEKLFFGSGTQLSVL.

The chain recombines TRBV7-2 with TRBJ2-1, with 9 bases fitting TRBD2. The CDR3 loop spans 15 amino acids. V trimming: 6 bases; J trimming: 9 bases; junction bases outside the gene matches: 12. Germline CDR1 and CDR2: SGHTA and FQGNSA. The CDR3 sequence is CASRIGRGGRGEQFF. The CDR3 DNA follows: TGTGCCAGCAGAATCGGGCGGGGGGGCCGAGGTGAGCAGTTCTTC.

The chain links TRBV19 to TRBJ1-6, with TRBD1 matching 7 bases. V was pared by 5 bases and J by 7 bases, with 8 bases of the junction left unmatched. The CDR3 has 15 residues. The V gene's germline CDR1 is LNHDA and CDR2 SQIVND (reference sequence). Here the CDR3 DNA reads TGTGCCAGTAGTGTCCGGGACAGCGGCAATTCACCCCTCCACTTT. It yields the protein CASSVRDSGNSPLHF.

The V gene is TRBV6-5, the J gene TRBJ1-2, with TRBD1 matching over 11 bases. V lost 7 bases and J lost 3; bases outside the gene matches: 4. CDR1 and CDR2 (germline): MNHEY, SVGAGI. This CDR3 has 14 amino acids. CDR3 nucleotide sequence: TGTGCCAGCACCAGGACAGGGGGCGACTATGGCTACACCTTC. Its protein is CASTRTGGDYGYTF.